These 9 T cell receptor beta chains were all obtained from the same sample, sequenced in a study of graft-versus-host responses after intestinal transplantation. TCRdb's table, derived via immunoSEQ multiplex PCR, lists solely in-frame clones and lacks some. The sample shows about 29,000 clones, roughly nine tenths of them seen only once. The sequencing used PBMCs, collected about 450 days after intestinal transplantation. The origin of the receptors is a human patient who received an intestinal transplant, so some T cells may come from the graft donor.

The V call is TRBV7-9, the J call TRBJ2-3, with D possibly being TRBD2 (5 bases). This CDR3 is 16 amino acids long. V was clipped by 5 bases and J by 4 bases, with 19 bases between them. Per the germline V gene, CDR1 is SEHNR and CDR2 is FQNEAQ (reference sequence). The CDR3 DNA reads as TGTGCCAGCAGCCCGAATCTAGCAGATAGCGCAGATACGCAGTATTTT. Translating gives CASSPNLADSADTQYF.

The chain's CDR3 is CASSASTSIASSTDTQYF. CDR3 sequence (DNA): TGTGCCAGTAGTGCCTCCACTTCTATAGCATCTAGCACAGATACGCAGTATTTT. The chain combines TRBV19 with TRBJ2-3; D is undetermined. Trimming removed 5 bases at V and 0 bases at J, with 21 bases between. The V gene's germline CDR1 is LNHDA and CDR2 SQIVND (reference sequence). The CDR3 has 18 residues.

The rearrangement joins TRBV7-9 to TRBJ1-2; TRBD1 matches at 9 bases. The CDR3 loop spans 15 amino acids. The V gene's germline CDR1 is SEHNR and CDR2 FQNEAQ (reference sequence). V dropped 5 bases and J dropped 6; count of bases not matched to a gene: 10. CDR3 loop: CASSTAGTGRNGYTF. DNA of the CDR3: TGTGCCAGCAGCACCGCCGGGACAGGGCGGAATGGCTACACCTTC.

A few counts support this clone. The chain recombines TRBV30 with TRBJ1-3; weak D call: TRBD1 (5 bases). Trimming pared 8 bases from V and 0 bases from J, leaving 8 bases between. The germline V gene has CDR1 GTSNPN and CDR2 SVGIG (reference sequence). The CDR3 totals 12 residues. The CDR3 here is CAQDSSGNTIYF. The CDR3 DNA follows: TGTGCCCAAGACAGCTCTGGAAACACCATATATTTT.

The V and J genes are TRBV6-1 and TRBJ1-5; the match to TRBD1 covers 7 bases. This CDR3 has 14 residues. Trimming cost V 4 bases and J 8 bases; bases outside gene matches: 8. Germline loops: CDR1 MNHNS, CDR2 SASEGT. The CDR3 sequence is CASSAQGVGEPQHF. CDR3 coding DNA: TGTGCCAGCAGTGCCCAGGGGGTAGGTGAGCCCCAGCATTTT.

The chain combines TRBV7-7 with TRBJ2-5, with 9 bases lining up with TRBD1. CDR3 length: 15 residues. J was trimmed by 3 bases and V by 1 base; bases with no gene match: 3. CDR1 SSHAT and CDR2 FNYEAQ come from the germline V gene (reference sequence). The CDR3 nucleotides are TGTGCCAGCAGCTTAGTAGGGACAGGGAAAGAGACCCAGTACTTC. Translating it yields CASSLVGTGKETQYF. Together with reference TRBV7-7 and TRBJ2-5, the CDR3 gives the full variable domain: GAGVSQSPRYKVTKRGQDVTLRCDPISSHATLYWYQQALGQGPEFLTYFNYEAQPDKSGLPSDRFSAERPEGSISTLTIQRTEQRDSAMYRCASSLVGTGKETQYFGPGTRLLVL.

The chain is built from TRBV7-9 and TRBJ2-5, with 11 bases that match TRBD2. The ends lost 5 bases at V and 3 bases at J; junction bases unmatched: 2. Per germline, CDR1 SEHNR and CDR2 FQNEAQ (reference sequence). The length of the CDR3 is 14 residues. CDR3 region: CASSMTSGKETQYF. The CDR3 DNA reads as TGTGCCAGCAGCATGACTAGCGGGAAAGAGACCCAGTACTTC.

This chain joins TRBV4-3 and TRBJ2-7, with D maybe TRBD2 (5 bases). The CDR3 is made up of 15 amino acids. CDR1 and CDR2 (germline): LGHNA, YSLEER. Trimming cost V 0 bases and J 2 bases, with 11 bases left between them. CDR3 DNA sequence: TGCGCCAGCAGCCAAGAATGGTCGGGAACCTACGAGCAGTACTTC. This codes for CASSQEWSGTYEQYF.

J is TRBJ2-7 and V is TRBV6-6; 10 bases align to TRBD2. This CDR3 is built from 15 residues. The trim removed 2 bases at V and 4 bases at J, leaving 5 bases unmatched. CDR1 and CDR2 (germline): MNHNY, SVGAGI (reference sequence). CDR3 sequence (DNA): TGTGCCAGCAGTTACGACCCTAGCGGGAGTTACGAGCAGTACTTC. The encoded protein is CASSYDPSGSYEQYF.